The rows below give T cell receptor beta chains drawn from one sample of a study of T cell clonotyping in hematopoietic cell transplantation. Sequenced by immunoSEQ multiplex PCR; TCRdb stores in-frame clones only, minus some. The sample gives roughly 45,000 clones, 65% to 90% of which show up once; about 5.6% is in the top ten. The specimen was peripheral blood mononuclear cells, collected before stem cell transplant. Receptor source: a man in his 60s with biphenotypic leukemia. Some clones in this sample may be carry-over from other donors' samples. The CDR3 runs from the conserved cysteine through the conserved F or W. The D gene is left open where the match is weak. Clone size is given for some rows only: seen once, a few or many times, or a class if the clone is expanded.

CDR3 protein: CAWSDGNTEAFF; CDR3 DNA: TGTGCCTGGAGTGATGGGAACACTGAAGCTTTCTTT; J gene: TRBJ1-1; clone size: few; CDR3 length: 12; V gene: TRBV30; D gene: NA
CDR3 protein: CASSLPGSSYEQYF; CDR3 DNA: TGTGCCAGCAGTCTTCCAGGATCCTCCTACGAGCAGTACTTC; J gene: TRBJ2-7; clone size: NA; CDR3 length: 14; V gene: TRBV28; D gene: NA
CDR3 protein: CASSLTGTGEAGNTIYF; CDR3 DNA: TGTGCCAGCAGCTTAACTGGGACAGGGGAGGCTGGAAACACCATATATTTT; J gene: TRBJ1-3; clone size: NA; CDR3 length: 17; V gene: TRBV7-3; D gene: TRBD1
CDR3 protein: CASSPTGSGANVLTF; CDR3 DNA: TGTGCCAGTAGTCCGACGGGCTCTGGGGCCAACGTCCTGACTTTC; J gene: TRBJ2-6; clone size: few; CDR3 length: 15; V gene: TRBV28; D gene: NA
CDR3 protein: CASSPNTEAFF; CDR3 DNA: TGTGCCAGCAGCCCAAACACTGAAGCTTTCTTT; J gene: TRBJ1-1; clone size: once; CDR3 length: 11; V gene: TRBV28; D gene: NA
CDR3 protein: CASSLSLGQGKPEAFF; CDR3 DNA: TGTGCCAGCAGTTTATCATTGGGCCAGGGAAAGCCGGAAGCTTTCTTT; J gene: TRBJ1-1; clone size: NA; CDR3 length: 16; V gene: TRBV27; D gene: NA
CDR3 protein: CASSMTGRANYEQYF; CDR3 DNA: TGTGCCAGTAGTATGACCGGGAGGGCCAACTATGAGCAGTACTTC; J gene: TRBJ2-7; clone size: NA; CDR3 length: 15; V gene: TRBV19; D gene: TRBD2
CDR3 protein: CASSPIGGTQYF; CDR3 DNA: TGTGCCAGCAGCCCGATCGGGGGGACCCAGTACTTC; J gene: TRBJ2-5; clone size: once; CDR3 length: 12; V gene: TRBV5-6; D gene: NA
CDR3 protein: CASSLFAAPGNTIYF; CDR3 DNA: TGTGCCAGCAGCTTGTTTGCCGCACCTGGAAACACCATATATTTT; J gene: TRBJ1-3; clone size: NA; CDR3 length: 15; V gene: TRBV5-6; D gene: NA
CDR3 protein: CASSVASDTEAFF; CDR3 DNA: TGTGCCAGCAGCGTAGCTAGCGACACCGAAGCTTTCTTT; J gene: TRBJ1-1; clone size: NA; CDR3 length: 13; V gene: TRBV9; D gene: NA
CDR3 protein: CAWSVRRRGPGGYTF; CDR3 DNA: TGTGCCTGGAGTGTCAGAAGAAGGGGCCCCGGTGGCTACACCTTC; J gene: TRBJ1-2; clone size: few; CDR3 length: 15; V gene: TRBV30; D gene: NA
CDR3 protein: CASSRAGVQYNEQFF; CDR3 DNA: TGTGCCAGCAGTAGAGCGGGAGTTCAGTACAATGAGCAGTTCTTC; J gene: TRBJ2-1; clone size: NA; CDR3 length: 15; V gene: TRBV11-3; D gene: TRBD2
CDR3 protein: CASSIVDNEQFF; CDR3 DNA: TGCGCCAGCAGCATAGTAGACAATGAGCAGTTCTTC; J gene: TRBJ2-1; clone size: NA; CDR3 length: 12; V gene: TRBV5-1; D gene: NA
CDR3 protein: CASSFTLDTVNQPQHF; CDR3 DNA: TGTGCCAGCAGTTTTACCCTGGACACGGTAAATCAGCCCCAGCATTTT; J gene: TRBJ1-5; clone size: once; CDR3 length: 16; V gene: TRBV28; D gene: NA
CDR3 protein: CASSLETDTQYF; CDR3 DNA: TGTGCCAGCAGCCTAGAAACAGATACGCAGTATTTT; J gene: TRBJ2-3; clone size: NA; CDR3 length: 12; V gene: TRBV2; D gene: NA
CDR3 protein: CASKASTAINEQFF; CDR3 DNA: TGTGCCAGTAAAGCTTCCACCGCTATCAATGAGCAGTTCTTC; J gene: TRBJ2-1; clone size: NA; CDR3 length: 14; V gene: TRBV2; D gene: NA
CDR3 protein: CASSPLAGGLNEQFF; CDR3 DNA: TGCGCCAGCAGTCCGCTAGCGGGAGGACTCAATGAGCAGTTCTTC; J gene: TRBJ2-1; clone size: NA; CDR3 length: 15; V gene: TRBV5-1; D gene: TRBD2
CDR3 protein: CASSKGGGELFF; CDR3 DNA: TGTGCCAGCAGCAAAGGAGGCGGGGAGCTGTTTTTT; J gene: TRBJ2-2; clone size: NA; CDR3 length: 12; V gene: TRBV11-1; D gene: NA
CDR3 protein: CASSLVKEKLFF; CDR3 DNA: TGTGCCAGCAGCTTAGTTAAGGAAAAACTGTTTTTT; J gene: TRBJ1-4; clone size: once; CDR3 length: 12; V gene: TRBV7-8; D gene: NA
CDR3 protein: CASSLGAQPEAFF; CDR3 DNA: TGCGCCAGCAGCTTGGGGGCCCAACCTGAAGCTTTCTTT; J gene: TRBJ1-1; clone size: NA; CDR3 length: 13; V gene: TRBV5-1; D gene: NA
CDR3 protein: CASRDREKENTEAFF; CDR3 DNA: TGTGCCAGCCGGGACAGGGAAAAGGAGAACACTGAAGCTTTCTTT; J gene: TRBJ1-1; clone size: NA; CDR3 length: 15; V gene: TRBV19; D gene: TRBD1
CDR3 protein: CASSDHGFSVVNTIYF; CDR3 DNA: TGTGCCAGCAGTGACCATGGTTTTTCGGTAGTAAACACCATATATTTT; J gene: TRBJ1-3; clone size: NA; CDR3 length: 16; V gene: TRBV25-1; D gene: NA
CDR3 protein: CASSLDSGGETQYF; CDR3 DNA: TGTGCCAGCAGTTTGGACAGCGGCGGGGAGACCCAGTACTTC; J gene: TRBJ2-5; clone size: NA; CDR3 length: 14; V gene: TRBV2; D gene: NA
CDR3 protein: CASSQGVSSGRPYF; CDR3 DNA: TGCGCCAGCAGCCAAGGGGTTTCTAGCGGGAGGCCGTACTTC; J gene: TRBJ2-7; clone size: NA; CDR3 length: 14; V gene: TRBV4-3; D gene: TRBD2
CDR3 protein: CASRHGRGNTGELFF; CDR3 DNA: TGTGCCAGCAGACACGGCAGGGGTAACACCGGGGAGCTGTTTTTT; J gene: TRBJ2-2; clone size: NA; CDR3 length: 15; V gene: TRBV7-3; D gene: NA
CDR3 protein: CASSGWRTASGANVLTF; CDR3 DNA: TGTGCCAGCAGTGGGTGGCGGACCGCCTCTGGGGCCAACGTCCTGACTTTC; J gene: TRBJ2-6; clone size: NA; CDR3 length: 17; V gene: TRBV2; D gene: NA
CDR3 protein: CASSEARALGDGYTF; CDR3 DNA: TGTGCCAGCAGTGAAGCGCGGGCCTTGGGGGATGGCTACACCTTC; J gene: TRBJ1-2; clone size: NA; CDR3 length: 15; V gene: TRBV6-1; D gene: NA
CDR3 protein: CASTLTGGPYEQYF; CDR3 DNA: TGTGCCTCCACGCTGACGGGAGGTCCCTACGAGCAGTACTTC; J gene: TRBJ2-7; clone size: NA; CDR3 length: 14; V gene: TRBV30; D gene: TRBD2
CDR3 protein: CASSLTGPPSGTQYF; CDR3 DNA: TGTGCCAGCAGCTTAACAGGACCACCTTCAGGGACGCAGTATTTT; J gene: TRBJ2-3; clone size: NA; CDR3 length: 15; V gene: TRBV7-9; D gene: NA
CDR3 protein: CASSVGLGGTDTQYF; CDR3 DNA: TGTGCCAGCAGCGTAGGTCTGGGGGGCACAGATACGCAGTATTTT; J gene: TRBJ2-3; clone size: NA; CDR3 length: 15; V gene: TRBV9; D gene: NA
CDR3 protein: CASSQDQTSGAHTGELFF; CDR3 DNA: TGTGCCAGCAGCCAAGATCAGACTAGCGGGGCCCACACCGGGGAGCTGTTTTTT; J gene: TRBJ2-2; clone size: NA; CDR3 length: 18; V gene: TRBV4-2; D gene: TRBD2
CDR3 protein: CASTNGVYEQYF; CDR3 DNA: TGCGCCAGCACCAACGGGGTTTACGAGCAGTACTTC; J gene: TRBJ2-7; clone size: NA; CDR3 length: 12; V gene: TRBV5-1; D gene: NA
CDR3 protein: CASSPSLMTSEQFF; CDR3 DNA: TGTGCCAGCAGCCCATCACTAATGACGAGTGAGCAGTTCTTC; J gene: TRBJ2-1; clone size: NA; CDR3 length: 14; V gene: TRBV2; D gene: NA
CDR3 protein: CASSYSLEQGTSYF; CDR3 DNA: TGTGCCAGCAGTTACTCCTTAGAACAGGGGACATCATACTTC; J gene: TRBJ2-7; clone size: NA; CDR3 length: 14; V gene: TRBV6-5; D gene: TRBD1
CDR3 protein: CASSAGEMNTEAFF; CDR3 DNA: TGTGCCAGCAGTGCAGGGGAGATGAACACTGAAGCTTTCTTT; J gene: TRBJ1-1; clone size: NA; CDR3 length: 14; V gene: TRBV2; D gene: NA